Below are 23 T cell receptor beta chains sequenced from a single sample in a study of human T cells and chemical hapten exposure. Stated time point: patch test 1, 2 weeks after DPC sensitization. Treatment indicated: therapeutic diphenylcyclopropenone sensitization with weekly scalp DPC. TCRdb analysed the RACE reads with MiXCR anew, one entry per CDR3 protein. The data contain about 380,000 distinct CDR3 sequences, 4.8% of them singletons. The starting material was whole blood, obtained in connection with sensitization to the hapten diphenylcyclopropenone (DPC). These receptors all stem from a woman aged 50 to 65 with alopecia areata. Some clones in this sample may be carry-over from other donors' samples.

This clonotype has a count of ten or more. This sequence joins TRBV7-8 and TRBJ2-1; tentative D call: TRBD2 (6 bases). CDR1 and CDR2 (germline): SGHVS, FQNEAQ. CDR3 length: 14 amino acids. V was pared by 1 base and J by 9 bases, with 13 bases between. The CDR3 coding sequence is TGTGCCAGCAGCTTAGGTCCGGGAGTTAGTGAGCAGTTCTTC. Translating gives CASSLGPGVSEQFF.

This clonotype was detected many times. DNA for the CDR3: TGTGCCAGCAGTGAGACAGGGAATACGCAGTATTTT. It yields the protein CASSETGNTQYF. V and J are TRBV2 and TRBJ2-3; 7 bases map to TRBD1. The J segment lost 7 bases and the V segment lost 3 bases, leaving 1 base of the junction unmatched. Looked up from germline, CDR1 is SNHLY and CDR2 is FYNNEI. The CDR3 spans 12 residues. Full variable domain (outside the CDR3, taken from reference TRBV2 and TRBJ2-3): EPEVTQTPSHQVTQMGQEVILRCVPISNHLYFYWYRQILGQKVEFLVSFYNNEISEKSEIFDDQFSVERPDGSNFTLKIRSTKLEDSAMYFCASSETGNTQYFGPGTRLTVL.

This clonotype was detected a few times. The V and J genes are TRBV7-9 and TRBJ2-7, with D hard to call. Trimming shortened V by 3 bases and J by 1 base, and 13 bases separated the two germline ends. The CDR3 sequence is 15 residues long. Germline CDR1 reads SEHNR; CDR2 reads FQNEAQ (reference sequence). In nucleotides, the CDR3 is TGTGCCAGCAGCTTTCAGGCAGAAGAGTCCTACGAGCAGTACTTC. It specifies CASSFQAEESYEQYF.

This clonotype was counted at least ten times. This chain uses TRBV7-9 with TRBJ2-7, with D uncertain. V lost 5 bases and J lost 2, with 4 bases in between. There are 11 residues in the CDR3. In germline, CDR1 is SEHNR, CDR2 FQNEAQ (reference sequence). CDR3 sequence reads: CASSPTYEQYF. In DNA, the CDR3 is TGTGCCAGCAGCCCCACCTACGAGCAGTACTTC.

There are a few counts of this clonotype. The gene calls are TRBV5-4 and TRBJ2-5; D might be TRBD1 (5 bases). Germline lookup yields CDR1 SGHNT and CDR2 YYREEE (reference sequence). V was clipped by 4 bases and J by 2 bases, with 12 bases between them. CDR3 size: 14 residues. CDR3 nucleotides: TGTGCCAGCAGCCCGACAGTCCTTCAAGAGACCCAGTACTTC. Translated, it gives CASSPTVLQETQYF.

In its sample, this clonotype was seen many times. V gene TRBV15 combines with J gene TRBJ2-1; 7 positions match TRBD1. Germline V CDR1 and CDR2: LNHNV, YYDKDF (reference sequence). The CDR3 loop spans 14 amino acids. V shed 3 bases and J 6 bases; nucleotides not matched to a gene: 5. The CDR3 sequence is CATSSLQGSNEQFF. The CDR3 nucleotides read TGTGCCACCAGCAGTCTACAGGGGAGCAATGAGCAGTTCTTC. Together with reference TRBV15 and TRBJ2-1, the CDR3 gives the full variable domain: DAMVIQNPRYQVTQFGKPVTLSCSQTLNHNVMYWYQQKSSQAPKLLFHYYDKDFNNEADTPDNFQSRRPNTSFCFLDIRSPGLGDTAMYLCATSSLQGSNEQFFGPGTRLTVL.

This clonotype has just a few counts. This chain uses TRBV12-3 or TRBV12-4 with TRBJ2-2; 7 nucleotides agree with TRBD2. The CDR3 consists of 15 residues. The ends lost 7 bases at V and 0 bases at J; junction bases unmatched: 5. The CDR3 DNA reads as TGTGCCAGCAAAAAAAGCGGGGCGAACACCGGGGAGCTGTTTTTT. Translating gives CASKKSGANTGELFF.

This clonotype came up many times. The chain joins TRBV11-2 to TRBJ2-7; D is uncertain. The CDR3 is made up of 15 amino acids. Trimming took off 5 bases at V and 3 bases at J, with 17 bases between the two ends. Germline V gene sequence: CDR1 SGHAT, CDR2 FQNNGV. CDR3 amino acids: CASSLVRDPGYEQYF. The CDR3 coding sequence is TGTGCCAGCAGCCTCGTCCGAGACCCGGGCTACGAGCAGTACTTC. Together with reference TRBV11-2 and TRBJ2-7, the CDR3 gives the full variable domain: EAGVAQSPRYKIIEKRQSVAFWCNPISGHATLYWYQQILGQGPKLLIQFQNNGVVDDSQLPKDRFSAERLKGVDSTLKIQPAKLEDSAVYLCASSLVRDPGYEQYFGPGTRLTVT.

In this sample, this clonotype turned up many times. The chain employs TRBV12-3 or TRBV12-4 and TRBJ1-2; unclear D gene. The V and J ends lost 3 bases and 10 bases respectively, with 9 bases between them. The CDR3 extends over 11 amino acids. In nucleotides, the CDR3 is TGTGCCAGCAGTTTGTTTCCAGACTACACCTTC. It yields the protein CASSLFPDYTF.

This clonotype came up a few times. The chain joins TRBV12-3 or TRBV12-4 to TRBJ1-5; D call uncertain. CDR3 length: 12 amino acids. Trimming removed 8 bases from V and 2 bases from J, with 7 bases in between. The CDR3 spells CASADGNQPQHF. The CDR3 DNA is TGTGCCAGCGCGGATGGCAATCAGCCCCAGCATTTT.

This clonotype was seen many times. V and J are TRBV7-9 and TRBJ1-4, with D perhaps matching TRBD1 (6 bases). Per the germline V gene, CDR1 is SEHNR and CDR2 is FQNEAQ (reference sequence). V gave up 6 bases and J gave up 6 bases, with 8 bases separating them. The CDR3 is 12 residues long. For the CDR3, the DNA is TGTGCCAGCAGGAGGACAGATGAAAAACTGTTTTTT. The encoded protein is CASRRTDEKLFF.

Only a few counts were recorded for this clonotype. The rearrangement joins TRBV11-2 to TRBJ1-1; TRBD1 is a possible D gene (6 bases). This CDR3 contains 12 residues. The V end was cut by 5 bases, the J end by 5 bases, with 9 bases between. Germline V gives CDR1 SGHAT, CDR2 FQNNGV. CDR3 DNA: TGTGCCAGCAGCGGACAGAAGACTGAAGCTTTCTTT. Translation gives CASSGQKTEAFF.

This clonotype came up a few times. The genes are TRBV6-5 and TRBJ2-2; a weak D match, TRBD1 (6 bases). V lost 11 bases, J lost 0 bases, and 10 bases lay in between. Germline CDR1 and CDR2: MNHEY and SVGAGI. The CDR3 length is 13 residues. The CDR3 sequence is CAVGAPNTGELFF. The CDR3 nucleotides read TGTGCCGTGGGGGCCCCGAACACCGGGGAGCTGTTTTTT.

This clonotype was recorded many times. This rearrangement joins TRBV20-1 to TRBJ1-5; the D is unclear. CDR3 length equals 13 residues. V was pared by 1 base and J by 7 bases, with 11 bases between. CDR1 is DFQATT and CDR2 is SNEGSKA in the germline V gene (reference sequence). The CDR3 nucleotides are TGCAGTGCTAGAGGTGGGGTAGGGCAGCCCCAGCATTTT. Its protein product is CSARGGVGQPQHF.

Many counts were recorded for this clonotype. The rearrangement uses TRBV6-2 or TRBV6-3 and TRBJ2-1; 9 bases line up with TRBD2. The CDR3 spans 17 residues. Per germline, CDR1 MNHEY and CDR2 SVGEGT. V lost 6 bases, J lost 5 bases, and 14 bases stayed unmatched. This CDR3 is CASSLDSLAGFNNEQFF. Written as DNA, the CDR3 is TGTGCCAGCAGCCTCGACTCCCTAGCGGGGTTCAACAATGAGCAGTTCTTC.

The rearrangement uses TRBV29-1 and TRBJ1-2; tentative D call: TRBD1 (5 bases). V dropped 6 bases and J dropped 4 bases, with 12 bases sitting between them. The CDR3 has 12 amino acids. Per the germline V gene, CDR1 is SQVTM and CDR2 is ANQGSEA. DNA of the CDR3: TGCAGCGTGGTTCACGGGGGCTATGGCTACACCTTC. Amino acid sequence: CSVVHGGYGYTF.

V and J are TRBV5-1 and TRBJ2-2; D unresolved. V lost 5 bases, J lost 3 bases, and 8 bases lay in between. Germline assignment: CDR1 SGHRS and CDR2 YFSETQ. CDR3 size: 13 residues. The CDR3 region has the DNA TGCGCCAGCAGTCATGGGTACACCGGGGAGCTGTTTTTT. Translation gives CASSHGYTGELFF.

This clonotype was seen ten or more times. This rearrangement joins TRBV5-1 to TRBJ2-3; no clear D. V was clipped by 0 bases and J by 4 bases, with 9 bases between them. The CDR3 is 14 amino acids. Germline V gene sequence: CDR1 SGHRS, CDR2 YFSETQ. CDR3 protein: CASSLAGVSDTQYF. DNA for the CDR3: TGCGCCAGCAGCTTGGCCGGCGTGTCAGATACGCAGTATTTT.

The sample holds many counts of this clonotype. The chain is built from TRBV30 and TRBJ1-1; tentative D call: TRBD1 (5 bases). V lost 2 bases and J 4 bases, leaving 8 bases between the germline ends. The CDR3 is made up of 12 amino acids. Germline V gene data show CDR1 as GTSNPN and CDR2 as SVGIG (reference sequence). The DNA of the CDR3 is TGTGCCTGGAGTCCCGGGGGCACTGAAGCTTTCTTT. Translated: CAWSPGGTEAFF.

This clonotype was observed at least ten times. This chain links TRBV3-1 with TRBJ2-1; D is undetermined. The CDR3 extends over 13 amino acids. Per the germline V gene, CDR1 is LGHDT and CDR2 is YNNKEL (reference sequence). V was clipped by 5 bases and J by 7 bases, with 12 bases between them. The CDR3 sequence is CASSWTPRNEQFF. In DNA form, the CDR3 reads TGTGCCAGCAGCTGGACCCCCCGAAATGAGCAGTTCTTC.

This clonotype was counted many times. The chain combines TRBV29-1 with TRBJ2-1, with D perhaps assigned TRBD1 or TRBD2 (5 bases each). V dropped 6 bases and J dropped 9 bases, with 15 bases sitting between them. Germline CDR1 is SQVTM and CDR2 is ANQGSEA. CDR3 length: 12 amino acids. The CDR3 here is CSVDYGAGEQFF. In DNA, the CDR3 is TGCAGCGTCGACTACGGGGCGGGTGAGCAGTTCTTC.

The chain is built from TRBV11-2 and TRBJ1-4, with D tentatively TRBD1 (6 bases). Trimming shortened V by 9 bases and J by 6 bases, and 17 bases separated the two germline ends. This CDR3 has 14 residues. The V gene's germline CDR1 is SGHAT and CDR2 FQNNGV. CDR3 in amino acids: CASNRGGRDEKLFF. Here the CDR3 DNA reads TGTGCCAGTAACCGTGGGGGGCGCGATGAAAAACTGTTTTTT.

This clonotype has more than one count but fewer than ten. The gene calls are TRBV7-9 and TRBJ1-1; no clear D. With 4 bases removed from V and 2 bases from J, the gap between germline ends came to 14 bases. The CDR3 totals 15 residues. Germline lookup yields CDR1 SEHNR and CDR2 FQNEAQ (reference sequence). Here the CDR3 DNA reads TGTGCCAGCAGCTATATGGGATCCCTCAACACTGAAGCTTTCTTT. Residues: CASSYMGSLNTEAFF.